A selection of T cell receptor beta chains follows, all from one sample in a study of OX40 agonist ivuxolimab in advanced cancers. Only in-frame clones appear in the TCRdb table, and some are missing; sequencing was by immunoSEQ multiplex PCR. The data contain around 26,000 clones, about 86% of them seen just once; the ten biggest clones take up approximately 29%. The sequences come from CD4+ or CD8+ T cells sorted from blood, collected in a trial of the OX40 agonist ivuxolimab. These receptors were collected from an adult with an advanced solid tumor such as melanoma, head and neck, liver or kidney cancer. Each CDR3 is given with its conserved first and last residue. The order of the fields is clone size, V gene, J gene, D gene, CDR3 protein, CDR3 DNA. A D gene is named only where the DNA matches it firmly. A clone size is listed for some rows: how often the clone was seen (once, few, many), or a class if it is expanded.

once	TRBV14	TRBJ1-2	TRBD1	CASSQEDRGHGYTF	TGTGCCAGCAGCCAAGAGGACAGGGGACATGGCTACACCTTC
.	TRBV7-9	TRBJ2-7	.	CASSPSHPAYEQYF	TGTGCCAGCAGCCCTTCACACCCCGCCTACGAGCAGTACTTC
.	TRBV6-5	TRBJ1-1	.	CASSYGAGANTEAFF	TGTGCCAGCAGTTACGGCGCAGGAGCGAACACTGAAGCTTTCTTT
.	TRBV29-1	TRBJ2-7	.	CSVEGESSYEQYF	TGCAGCGTCGAGGGGGAAAGCTCCTACGAGCAGTACTTC
.	TRBV10-3	TRBJ1-2	TRBD1	CAISVDGQGAPGGYTF	TGTGCCATCAGTGTGGATGGACAGGGGGCGCCGGGAGGCTACACCTTC
.	TRBV11-2	TRBJ1-1	.	CASSLDLAGQTEAFF	TGTGCCAGCAGCTTAGATCTAGCAGGGCAAACTGAAGCTTTCTTT
few	TRBV7-9	TRBJ1-2	.	CASSSLWEQGYGYTF	TGTGCCAGCAGCTCACTCTGGGAGCAGGGCTATGGCTACACCTTC
.	TRBV6-5	TRBJ1-1	.	CASSYSGSANTEAFF	TGTGCCAGCAGTTACTCCGGGAGCGCAAACACTGAAGCTTTCTTT
.	TRBV7-9	TRBJ1-2	.	CASSLAVSRDYGYTF	TGTGCCAGCAGCTTAGCAGTCAGTAGGGATTATGGCTACACCTTC
.	TRBV5-1	TRBJ2-7	.	CASSIGRTEIYEQYF	TGCGCCAGCAGCATAGGACGGACAGAGATATACGAGCAGTACTTC
few	TRBV6-5	TRBJ1-3	.	CASSYSSRISGNTIYF	TGTGCCAGCAGTTACTCGAGTCGGATCTCTGGAAACACCATATATTTT
.	TRBV4-1	TRBJ1-1	.	CASSQDRGGTEAFF	TGCGCCAGCAGCCAAGATAGGGGAGGGACTGAAGCTTTCTTT
.	TRBV9	TRBJ2-3	TRBD1	CASSGRDRGQGTDTQYF	TGTGCCAGCAGCGGCCGTGACAGGGGGCAAGGCACAGATACGCAGTATTTT
.	TRBV27	TRBJ2-5	.	CASTRSGTETQYF	TGTGCCAGCACTAGATCCGGAACAGAGACCCAGTACTTC
.	TRBV30	TRBJ1-2	TRBD1	CAWSVGTEYGYTF	TGTGCCTGGAGTGTAGGGACAGAGTATGGCTACACCTTC
.	TRBV2	TRBJ1-1	TRBD1	CAKPGQIEAFF	TGTGCCAAACCGGGACAGATTGAAGCTTTCTTT
.	TRBV11-3	TRBJ1-3	.	CASSLVGTYSGNTIYF	TGTGCCAGCAGCTTAGTCGGCACATACTCTGGAAACACCATATATTTT
.	TRBV19	TRBJ1-2	.	CATVGPDSSNYGYTF	TGTGCCACCGTTGGACCGGACAGCTCTAACTATGGCTACACCTTC
once	TRBV6-6	TRBJ1-1	.	CASNTGVSTEAFF	TGTGCCAGCAATACGGGGGTTAGCACTGAAGCTTTCTTT
medium-sized	TRBV2	TRBJ1-1	.	CASWTRVEAFF	TGTGCCAGCTGGACGCGTGTTGAAGCTTTCTTT
few	TRBV7-2	TRBJ1-4	.	CASSIPGDPATNEKLFF	TGTGCCAGCAGCATACCGGGAGATCCTGCAACTAATGAAAAACTGTTTTTT
.	TRBV6-5	TRBJ1-6	TRBD1	CASRGTGGNSPLHF	TGTGCCAGCAGAGGGACAGGGGGTAATTCACCCCTCCACTTT
.	TRBV30	TRBJ2-7	.	CAWRERVMGPGYEQYF	TGTGCCTGGAGAGAACGGGTAATGGGCCCAGGCTACGAGCAGTACTTC
.	TRBV7-2	TRBJ1-4	.	CASSLFGGLTANEKLFF	TGTGCCAGCAGCTTATTCGGGGGTTTGACGGCTAATGAAAAACTGTTTTTT
.	TRBV6-5	TRBJ1-1	.	CASSRVRGLNTEAFF	TGTGCCAGCAGTCGCGTTCGGGGTCTGAACACTGAAGCTTTCTTT
few	TRBV18	TRBJ2-7	TRBD1	CASSAPGTGGAGQYF	TGTGCCAGCTCAGCGCCCGGGACAGGGGGCGCGGGGCAGTACTTC
.	TRBV7-9	TRBJ2-7	TRBD1	CASSSTGGDYEQYF	TGTGCCAGCAGCTCGACAGGGGGGGACTACGAGCAGTACTTC
.	TRBV7-9	TRBJ1-2	.	CASSVTESIYGYTF	TGTGCCAGCAGCGTGACAGAGAGCATCTATGGCTACACCTTC
.	TRBV11-2	TRBJ2-5	.	CASSPPLEETQYF	TGTGCCAGCAGCCCGCCTCTAGAGGAGACCCAGTACTTC
.	TRBV5-1	TRBJ1-6	TRBD1	CASSLFMGQVANSPLHF	TGCGCCAGCAGCCTATTCATGGGACAGGTTGCGAATTCACCCCTCCACTTT
.	TRBV11-2	TRBJ2-1	TRBD2	CASSFDLREVQFF	TGTGCCAGCAGCTTCGATTTGCGGGAGGTGCAGTTCTTC